This T cell receptor (beta chain) was documented in a study of tumor and adjacent non-tumor tissue in lung cancer. The template was RNA from unsorted bulk tissue. This clonotype showed up many times. TCRbeta libraries were built with three rounds of nested PCR, modified from ARM-PCR. One entry per CDR3 protein results from TCRdb running MiXCR on the multiplex PCR reads. The table includes around 66,000 distinct CDR3 sequences, around 73% detected once. Sequenced material: lung tumor tissue. The source is a man between 60 and 75 years old with non-small cell lung cancer.

In nucleotides, the CDR3 is TGTGCCAGCAGTTTTTTCCGGCCTAGCGGCTCCGGGGAGCTGTTTTTT. Protein: CASSFFRPSGSGELFF. The chain links TRBV12-3 or TRBV12-4 to TRBJ2-2, with TRBD2 identical over 7 bases. V lost 3 bases, J lost 6 bases, and 10 bases stayed unmatched. The CDR3 totals 16 residues.